Each of the 25 T cell receptor beta chains below was sequenced from the same sample in a study of blood T cell repertoires in COVID-19. The data were produced by immunoSEQ multiplex PCR, yet TCRdb's version contains in-frame clones alone and is incomplete. The sample includes around 300,000 clones, about nine tenths of them seen just once. Sequences were obtained from peripheral blood. Source of these receptors: a man aged 18 to 29 with active or convalescent COVID-19.

This sequence joins TRBV19 and TRBJ1-5; TRBD1 agrees at 7 bases. With 4 bases clipped from V and 6 bases from J, the junction kept 9 bases outside the gene matches. The CDR3 is made up of 15 amino acids. The germline gives CDR1 LNHDA, CDR2 SQIVND (reference sequence). CDR3 residues: CASSKQGPPGQPQHF. The CDR3 DNA sequence: TGTGCCAGTAGTAAACAGGGGCCCCCAGGTCAGCCCCAGCATTTT.

The genes are TRBV25-1 and TRBJ1-5; D is possibly TRBD1 (5 bases). The CDR3 runs to 14 residues. Per the germline V gene, CDR1 is MGHDK and CDR2 is SYGVNS. V lost 1 base and J lost 7, with 11 bases in between. CDR3 sequence reads: CASSEFQGSQPQHF. CDR3 DNA: TGTGCCAGCAGTGAATTTCAGGGTTCCCAGCCCCAGCATTTT.

V usage is TRBV9 and J usage is TRBJ2-3, with 9 bases matching TRBD2. CDR1 SGDLS and CDR2 YYNGEE come from the germline V gene. Trimming at V came to 3 bases and at J to 0 bases, leaving 5 bases not matched to a gene. The CDR3 runs 16 residues. DNA of the CDR3: TGTGCCAGCAGCGCTGGACTAGCGCATAGCACAGATACGCAGTATTTT. Amino acid sequence: CASSAGLAHSTDTQYF.

In its sample, this clone was seen once. The V call is TRBV14, the J call TRBJ2-7; 11 bases are shared with TRBD2. Trimming cost V 1 base and J 11 bases; bases outside gene matches: 7. Germline V gene data show CDR1 as SGHDN and CDR2 as FVKESK. The CDR3 consists of 14 residues. CDR3 amino acids: CASSQAVAGGRKYF. CDR3 nucleotides: TGTGCCAGCAGCCAAGCTGTAGCGGGAGGGAGAAAGTACTTC.

This clone was observed a few times. This sequence joins TRBV4-2 and TRBJ1-4; D is possibly TRBD1 (6 bases). This CDR3 region has 15 residues. The V gene lost 4 bases and the J gene lost 8 bases, with 17 bases spanning the gap. CDR1 and CDR2 (germline): LGHNA, YNFKEQ. CDR3 protein: CASSRVQGGDEKLFF. CDR3 sequence (DNA): TGTGCCAGCAGCCGAGTACAGGGTGGGGACGAAAAACTGTTTTTT.

The CDR3 coding sequence is TGTGCCATCAGTGAGTCGATGACAGGGAACACTGAAGCTTTCTTT. It yields the protein CAISESMTGNTEAFF. V usage is TRBV10-3 and J usage is TRBJ1-1, with D maybe TRBD1 (6 bases). Germline CDR1 ENHRY, CDR2 SYGVKD. V lost 0 bases to trimming and J lost 1 base, with 9 bases between them. The CDR3 runs to 15 residues.

The V gene is TRBV3-1 (or the pseudogene TRBV3-2), the J gene TRBJ1-2; TRBD1 is a possible D gene (5 bases). V gave up 4 bases and J gave up 3 bases, with 12 bases separating them. The CDR3 length is 14 residues. Germline CDR1 and CDR2: LGHDT and YNNKEL (reference sequence). Here the CDR3 DNA reads TGTGCCAGCAGCCCCAATGGGGCAGACTATGGCTACACCTTC. Protein: CASSPNGADYGYTF.

This rearrangement joins TRBV6-2 or TRBV6-3 to TRBJ2-2, with D possibly being TRBD1 (6 bases). Per germline, CDR1 MNHEY and CDR2 SVGEGT. Trimming left V 0 bases short and J 2 bases short, with 19 bases between. This CDR3 spans 19 amino acids. The CDR3 DNA reads as TGTGCCAGCAGTTACTCCCCGGGACAAACTACACCTAACACCGGGGAGCTGTTTTTT. Translating it yields CASSYSPGQTTPNTGELFF.

This chain links TRBV24-1 with TRBJ1-2; D is ambiguous. The CDR3 length is 14 residues. The germline V and J ends were trimmed by 4 bases and 4 bases, with 12 bases remaining between them. Germline V gene lookup returns CDR1 KGHDR and CDR2 SFDVKD. The CDR3 here is CATSEERHPYGYTF. The CDR3 bases are TGTGCCACCAGTGAAGAGAGACACCCCTATGGCTACACCTTC.

The chain joins TRBV11-3 to TRBJ2-7; 10 bases are shared with TRBD1. Germline V gene lookup returns CDR1 SGHNT and CDR2 YENEEA. With V trimmed by 5 bases and J by 3 bases, 4 bases remained unmatched. CDR3 length: 14 residues. CDR3 in DNA: TGTGCCAGCAGCATCGGGACAGGGGTCTACGAGCAGTACTTC. Translated, it gives CASSIGTGVYEQYF.

This clone was observed once. V is TRBV28 and J is TRBJ1-2; D unresolved. Germline lookup yields CDR1 MDHEN and CDR2 SYDVKM. Trimming left V 2 bases short and J 4 bases short, with 8 bases between. This CDR3 contains 13 residues. As DNA, the CDR3 is TGTGCCAGCAGTTTAGCGGGTAGCTATGGCTACACCTTC. As protein: CASSLAGSYGYTF.

The chain employs TRBV28 and TRBJ2-5; 8 bases line up with TRBD2. CDR3 length equals 14 residues. V lost 10 bases, J lost 3 bases, and 10 bases stayed unmatched. Germline-derived CDR1 and CDR2 are MDHEN and SYDVKM. CDR3 sequence reads: CAIRRLAREETQYF. CDR3 DNA: TGTGCCATCCGAAGACTAGCGAGAGAAGAGACCCAGTACTTC.

In its sample, this clone was seen a few times. The chain uses TRBV7-2 and TRBJ1-6, with TRBD1 matching 7 bases. CDR3 length: 15 residues. V was clipped by 1 base and J by 7 bases; unmatched bases: 4. CDR1 and CDR2 (germline): SGHTA, FQGNSA. The DNA for the CDR3 is TGTGCCAGCAGCTTAGGAGGGACAGTAAATTCACCCCTCCACTTT. Encoded protein: CASSLGGTVNSPLHF. The whole variable domain, filled in from reference TRBV7-2 and TRBJ1-6, reads GAGVSQSPSNKVTEKGKDVELRCDPISGHTALYWYRQSLGQGLEFLIYFQGNSAPDKSGLPSDRFSAERTGGSVSTLTIQRTQQEDSAVYLCASSLGGTVNSPLHFGNGTRLTVT.

The J gene is TRBJ2-7, the V gene TRBV6-5, with 7 bases matching TRBD1. The CDR3 spans 15 residues. The V segment lost 7 bases and the J segment 3 bases; nucleotides outside the gene matches: 12. Germline V gives CDR1 MNHEY, CDR2 SVGAGI. CDR3 sequence reads: CASNIDRALGYEQYF. The DNA for the CDR3 is TGTGCCAGCAACATTGACAGGGCCCTAGGCTACGAGCAGTACTTC.

V is TRBV6-2 or TRBV6-3 and J is TRBJ2-2; D is unresolved. V lost 2 bases and J lost 7, with 8 bases in between. This CDR3 is 13 amino acids long. Germline values: CDR1 MNHEY, CDR2 SVGEGT. DNA of the CDR3: TGTGCCAGCAGTTACGCAGCGCGCGGGGAGCTGTTTTTT. The encoded protein is CASSYAARGELFF.

The chain uses TRBV29-1 and TRBJ1-2; 7 nucleotides line up with TRBD1. V lost 0 bases, J lost 8 bases, and 6 bases stayed unmatched. The CDR3 loop spans 13 amino acids. In germline, CDR1 is SQVTM, CDR2 ANQGSEA. The DNA of the CDR3 is TGCAGCGTTGAAGATCAACAGGGGCCCGGCTACACCTTC. It codes for CSVEDQQGPGYTF.

This CDR3 is CASGQGTDTQYF. The DNA of the CDR3 is TGTGCCAGCGGACAGGGGACAGATACGCAGTATTTT. This sequence joins TRBV6-6 and TRBJ2-3; TRBD1 matches at 9 bases. Per germline, CDR1 MNHNY and CDR2 SVGAGI (reference sequence). The CDR3 is 12 amino acids. The V and J ends lost 8 bases and 3 bases, in that order; junction bases with no gene match: 0.

This clone showed up just once. The genes are TRBV5-4 and TRBJ1-1, with D tentatively TRBD1 (5 bases). The germline V gene encodes CDR1 SGHNT and CDR2 YYREEE (reference sequence). CDR3 size: 16 residues. With 0 bases removed from V and 3 bases from J, the gap between germline ends came to 15 bases. The CDR3 is CASSLVSRGRYTEAFF. For the CDR3, the DNA is TGTGCCAGCAGCTTGGTATCGCGGGGGAGATACACTGAAGCTTTCTTT.

This chain joins TRBV5-1 and TRBJ1-3; 8 bases are a match to TRBD1. Per the germline V gene, CDR1 is SGHRS and CDR2 is YFSETQ. V shed 4 bases, J shed 0 bases, and the junction held 3 bases outside the gene matches. The CDR3 spans 15 residues. The CDR3 nucleotides read TGCGCCAGCAGCGTACAGGGGGTCTCTGGAAACACCATATATTTT. This translates into CASSVQGVSGNTIYF.

This chain links TRBV5-1 with TRBJ2-7; 8 bases align to TRBD1. Germline V CDR1 and CDR2: SGHRS, YFSETQ. Trimming at V came to 0 bases and at J to 5 bases, leaving 4 bases not matched to a gene. This CDR3 comprises 14 residues. CDR3 nucleotides: TGCGCCAGCAGCTTGGCGGACAGGGTCCACGAGCAGTACTTC. It specifies CASSLADRVHEQYF.

This clone was found a few times. The rearrangement links TRBV7-8 to TRBJ1-1, with 8 nucleotides matching TRBD1. Trimming removed 5 bases from V and 4 bases from J; junction bases left unmatched: 6. The V gene's germline CDR1 is SGHVS and CDR2 FQNEAQ. This CDR3 is built from 14 residues. This CDR3 is CASSPGTGTTEAFF. The CDR3 DNA follows: TGTGCCAGCAGCCCCGGGACAGGCACCACTGAAGCTTTCTTT.

The CDR3, as DNA: TGCGCCAGCAGCGGACTCTTTTCCTCCGGGGAGCTGTTTTTT. It yields the protein CASSGLFSSGELFF. V is TRBV23-1 and J is TRBJ2-2; D is possibly TRBD2 (5 bases). TRBV23-1 is treated as an ORF (open reading frame) with a function not yet certain. V shed 6 bases and J shed 6 bases, with 14 bases lying between them. The CDR3 runs to 14 residues.

The chain carries TRBV5-6 and TRBJ2-3, with 7 positions matching TRBD2. This CDR3 spans 17 amino acids. The germline gives CDR1 SGHDT, CDR2 YYEEEE. The V and J ends lost 0 bases and 3 bases, in that order; junction bases with no gene match: 10. CDR3 bases: TGTGCCAGCAGCTTGGTTCCAGCGGGATTAATTACAGATACGCAGTATTTT. The encoded protein is CASSLVPAGLITDTQYF.

The chain uses TRBV4-1 and TRBJ2-1; no clear D gene. Trimming left V 2 bases short and J 6 bases short, with 11 bases between. Germline V gene data show CDR1 as MGHRA and CDR2 as YSYEKL. This CDR3 has 14 residues. Written as DNA, the CDR3 is TGCGCCAGCAGCCAACCGGGTATCAGCAATGAGCAGTTCTTC. Its protein product is CASSQPGISNEQFF.

This chain connects TRBV4-2 to TRBJ1-2, with D unresolved. Germline-derived CDR1 and CDR2 are LGHNA and YNFKEQ. V was pared by 0 bases and J by 4 bases, with 12 bases between. The CDR3 sequence is 15 residues long. The CDR3 DNA follows: TGTGCCAGCAGCCAAGATGAACAGCGGACCTATGGCTACACCTTC. Protein sequence: CASSQDEQRTYGYTF.